This T cell receptor beta chain was obtained from a study of cytomegalovirus exposure and HLA in healthy donors. This clone showed up just once. Germline V gives CDR1 SGHDN, CDR2 FVKESK. The CDR3 covers 16 residues. Deletions cut 0 bases from V and 2 bases from J, with 14 bases between. 13 Jbeta primers and 60 Vbeta primers were used for the PCR. Assay used: immunoSEQ multiplex PCR; TCRdb lists only in-frame clones, some missing. This sample has about 140,000 clones, with roughly 79% found just once. The receptor was derived from a woman aged 35 to 49 in good health and CMV-seronegative. Sequenced: PBMCs. The rearrangement uses TRBV14 and TRBJ2-7, with D maybe TRBD1 (5 bases). The CDR3 sequence is CASSQDQFRATYEQYF. DNA for the CDR3: TGTGCCAGCAGCCAAGATCAGTTCAGGGCGACCTACGAGCAGTACTTC.